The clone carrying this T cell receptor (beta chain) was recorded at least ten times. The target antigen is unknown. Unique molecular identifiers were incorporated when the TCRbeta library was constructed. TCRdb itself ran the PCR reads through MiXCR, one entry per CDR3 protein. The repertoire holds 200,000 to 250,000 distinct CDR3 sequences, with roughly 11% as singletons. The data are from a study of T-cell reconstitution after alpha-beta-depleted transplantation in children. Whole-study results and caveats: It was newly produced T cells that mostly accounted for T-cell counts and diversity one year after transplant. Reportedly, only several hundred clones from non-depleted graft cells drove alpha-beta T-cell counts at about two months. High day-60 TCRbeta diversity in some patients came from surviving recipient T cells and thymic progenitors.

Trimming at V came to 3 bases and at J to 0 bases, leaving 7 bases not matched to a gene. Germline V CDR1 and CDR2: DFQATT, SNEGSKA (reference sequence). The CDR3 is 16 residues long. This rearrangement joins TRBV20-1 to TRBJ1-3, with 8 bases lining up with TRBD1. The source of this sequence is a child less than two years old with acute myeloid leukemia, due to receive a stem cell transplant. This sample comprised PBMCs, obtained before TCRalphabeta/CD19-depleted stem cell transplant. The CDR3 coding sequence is TGCAGTGCTAGGGGAACAGGGGGGATCTCTGGAAACACCATATATTTT. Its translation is CSARGTGGISGNTIYF.